Below, 10 T cell receptor beta chains from the same sample are listed, as sequenced in a study of PD-1 blockade in classical Hodgkin lymphoma. Assay: immunoSEQ multiplex PCR; the TCRdb copy retains only in-frame clones and omits some. The table lists 25,000 to 30,000 clones, approximately 80% of them singletons, with around 35% in the top ten. All patients relapsed after autologous stem cell transplantation, and brentuximab vedotin exposure varied. The source was peripheral blood mononuclear cells (PBMCs), collected before the second cycle of nivolumab. The receptor source for this set is a human donor with classical Hodgkin lymphoma.

This clone was found once. Possible read error: a much larger clone is one base away. CDR3 DNA: TGTGCCAGCAGCTTAGTATCCTACGAGCAGTACTTC. Its protein is CASSLVSYEQYF. The chain links TRBV11-3 to TRBJ2-7; D gene uncertain. Trimming shortened V by 1 base and J by 1 base, and 2 bases separated the two germline ends. The germline gives CDR1 SGHNT, CDR2 YENEEA. The CDR3 runs to 12 residues.

The J gene is TRBJ1-2, the V gene TRBV29-1; 7 bases align to TRBD1. The CDR3 extends over 12 amino acids. CDR1 is SQVTM, CDR2 ANQGSEA, per germline. The V gene end was trimmed by 6 bases and the J gene end by 3 bases; junction bases not matched to a gene: 4. The CDR3 bases are TGCAGCGTGAATCAGGGGGACTATGGCTACACCTTC. Translated, it gives CSVNQGDYGYTF.

This CDR3 reads CASSLDRSYNEQFF. The CDR3, as DNA: TGTGCCAGCAGCTTAGATCGCTCCTACAATGAGCAGTTCTTC. The chain recombines TRBV7-3 with TRBJ2-1; D gene unclear. Germline CDR1 and CDR2: SGHTA and FQGTGA. The CDR3 consists of 14 residues. The V and J ends lost 2 bases and 0 bases respectively, with 5 bases between them. Full variable domain (rest looked up from reference TRBV7-3 and TRBJ2-1): GAGVSQTPSNKVTEKGKYVELRCDPISGHTALYWYRQSLGQGPEFLIYFQGTGAADDSGLPNDRFFAVRPEGSVSTLKIQRTERGDSAVYLCASSLDRSYNEQFFGPGTRLTVL.

The chain couples TRBV29-1 to TRBJ2-1, with 10 positions matching TRBD2. The CDR3 covers 15 residues. The V gene's germline CDR1 is SQVTM and CDR2 ANQGSEA. The V segment lost 5 bases and the J segment 6 bases; nucleotides outside the gene matches: 10. The CDR3 reads CSVKSGGAGSNEQFF. The CDR3 DNA follows: TGCAGCGTTAAAAGCGGGGGGGCTGGGAGCAATGAGCAGTTCTTC.

This clone was seen more than once but under ten times. The V call is TRBV9, the J call TRBJ1-3; D is uncertain. Germline V gives CDR1 SGDLS, CDR2 YYNGEE. The CDR3 is 15 amino acids. The ends were cut back, 0 bases at V and 0 bases at J, with 7 bases in the middle. The chain's CDR3 is CASSVGQFSGNTIYF. In DNA form, the CDR3 reads TGTGCCAGCAGCGTAGGACAATTCTCTGGAAACACCATATATTTT.

The V and J genes are TRBV18 and TRBJ1-1; perhaps TRBD1 as D (5 bases). Germline V gives CDR1 KGHSH, CDR2 LQKENI. This CDR3 region has 13 residues. V was shortened by 6 bases and J by 1 base, with 9 bases between the two germline ends. The CDR3 nucleotides read TGTGCCAGCTCGCGTACAGGGAACACTGAAGCTTTCTTT. Its translation is CASSRTGNTEAFF. Variable domain in full (rest from reference TRBV18 and TRBJ1-1): NAGVMQNPRHLVRRRGQEARLRCSPMKGHSHVYWYRQLPEEGLKFMVYLQKENIIDESGMPKERFSAEFPKEGPSILRIQQVVRGDSAAYFCASSRTGNTEAFFGQGTRLTVV.

The sample holds one count of this clone. The rearrangement uses TRBV12-5 and TRBJ2-2; tentative D call: TRBD1 (5 bases). The CDR3 runs to 16 residues. With 2 bases removed from V and 1 base from J, the gap between germline ends came to 11 bases. The germline V gene has CDR1 LGHNT and CDR2 FRNRAP. The CDR3 DNA sequence: TGTGCTAGTGGTTTGAGTCTAACAGGGAACACCGGGGAGCTGTTTTTT. Translation gives CASGLSLTGNTGELFF.

The chain recombines TRBV7-2 with TRBJ1-2, with D unresolved. CDR3 length equals 13 residues. CDR1 and CDR2 from the germline V gene are SGHTA and FQGNSA. V lost 1 base, J lost 2 bases, and 5 bases lay in between. The CDR3 DNA reads TGTGCCAGCAGCTTAGACCTCAACTATGGCTACACCTTC. Translating gives CASSLDLNYGYTF. Full variable domain (rest looked up from reference TRBV7-2 and TRBJ1-2): GAGVSQSPSNKVTEKGKDVELRCDPISGHTALYWYRQSLGQGLEFLIYFQGNSAPDKSGLPSDRFSAERTGGSVSTLTIQRTQQEDSAVYLCASSLDLNYGYTFGSGTRLTVV.

The chain recombines TRBV6-5 with TRBJ2-7, with 7 bases lining up with TRBD1. CDR1 and CDR2 from the germline V gene are MNHEY and SVGAGI. The CDR3 is 15 amino acids. V lost 2 bases and J lost 2; bases outside the gene matches: 6. The CDR3 DNA follows: TGTGCCAGCAGTTACACCACCGGGACAGCCTACGAGCAGTACTTC. The encoded protein is CASSYTTGTAYEQYF.

J is TRBJ2-5 and V is TRBV7-2, with a weak D call TRBD2 (7 bases). The CDR3 sequence is 14 residues long. V shed 0 bases and J shed 5 bases, with 10 bases lying between them. Germline V gives CDR1 SGHTA, CDR2 FQGNSA. The CDR3 nucleotides are TGTGCCAGCAGCTTAGCGGGGGGGGCGGAGACCCAGTACTTC. This gives the protein CASSLAGGAETQYF.